This paragraph covers one T cell receptor (beta chain) sequence. This record belongs to a study of blood T cell repertoires in COVID-19. Study information: The cDNA or gDNA used as material had been derived from T cells, B-cell-depleted T cells, or PBMCs.

V was cut by 4 bases and J by 3 bases, with 12 bases left in between. This CDR3 has 14 amino acids. CDR1 is SEHNR, CDR2 FQNEAQ, per germline (reference sequence). In the study's own analysis: Reference gene primer amplification gave estimated nucleated cell counts. Only in-frame clones appear in the TCRdb table, and some are missing; sequencing was by immunoSEQ multiplex PCR. D and trimming were read from the DNA, whereas the V and J calls and clone size are those reported in that table. The sample lists approximately 280,000 clones; 90% were seen once. Enrolled through a virtual design, the participants were between 18 and 89 years of age and came from about two dozen US areas.

The specimen was PBMCs or T cells enriched from blood (not recorded which). The rearrangement links TRBV7-9 to TRBJ1-1; tentatively, D is TRBD1 (6 bases). The receptor comes from a woman under 30 with acute COVID-19. The CDR3 nucleotides read TGTGCCAGCAGCTGGTTGGGGGCGGACACTGAAGCTTTCTTT. It is translated as CASSWLGADTEAFF.